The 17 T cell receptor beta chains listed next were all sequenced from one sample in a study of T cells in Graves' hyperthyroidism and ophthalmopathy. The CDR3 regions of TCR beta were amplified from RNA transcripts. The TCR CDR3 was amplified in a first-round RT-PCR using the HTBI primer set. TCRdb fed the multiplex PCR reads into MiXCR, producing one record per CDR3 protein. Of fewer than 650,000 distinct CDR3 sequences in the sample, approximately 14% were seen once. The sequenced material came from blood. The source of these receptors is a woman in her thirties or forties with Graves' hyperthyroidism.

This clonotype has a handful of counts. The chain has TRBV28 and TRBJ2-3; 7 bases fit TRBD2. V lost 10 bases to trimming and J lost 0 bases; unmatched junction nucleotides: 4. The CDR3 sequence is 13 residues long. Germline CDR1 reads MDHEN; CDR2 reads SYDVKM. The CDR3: CAILAASTDTQYF. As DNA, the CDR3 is TGTGCCATTCTAGCGGCTAGCACAGATACGCAGTATTTT.

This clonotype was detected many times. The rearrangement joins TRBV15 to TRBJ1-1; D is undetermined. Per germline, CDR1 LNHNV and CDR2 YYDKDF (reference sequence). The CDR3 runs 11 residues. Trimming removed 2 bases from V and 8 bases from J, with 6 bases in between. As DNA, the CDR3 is TGTGCCACCAGCAGACAGGTCGAAGCTTTCTTT. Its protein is CATSRQVEAFF.

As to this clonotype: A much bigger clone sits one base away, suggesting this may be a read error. CDR3 amino acids: CASSESSWTSQESQYF. The CDR3 DNA follows: TGCGCCAGCAGTGAGTCGTCTTGGACGTCCCAAGAGAGCCAGTACTTC. The gene calls are TRBV10-1 and TRBJ2-5; D not resolved. The CDR3 contains 16 residues. CDR1 WNHNN and CDR2 SYGVQD come from the germline V gene (reference sequence).

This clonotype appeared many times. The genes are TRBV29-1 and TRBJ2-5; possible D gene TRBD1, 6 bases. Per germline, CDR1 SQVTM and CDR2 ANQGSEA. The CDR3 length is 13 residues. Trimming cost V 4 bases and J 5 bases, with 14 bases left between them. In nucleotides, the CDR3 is TGCAGCGTTGGTGCAGGGGTGTGGGAGACCCAGTACTTC. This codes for CSVGAGVWETQYF.

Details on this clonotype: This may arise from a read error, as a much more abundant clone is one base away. CDR3 DNA sequence: TGCGCCAGCAGCTTGGTTGACAAGGGGACTGAAGCTTTCTTT. Its protein product is CASSLVDKGTEAFF. The genes are TRBV5-1 and TRBJ1-1; maybe TRBD1 (5 bases). CDR1 and CDR2 from the germline V gene are SGHRS and YFSETQ. The CDR3 extends over 14 amino acids. Trimming took off 0 bases at V and 5 bases at J, with 11 bases between the two ends.

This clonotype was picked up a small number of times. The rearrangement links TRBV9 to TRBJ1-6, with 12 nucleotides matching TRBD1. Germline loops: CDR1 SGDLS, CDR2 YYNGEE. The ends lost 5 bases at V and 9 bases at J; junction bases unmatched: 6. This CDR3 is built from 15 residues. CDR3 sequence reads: CASSSGTGGSSPLHF. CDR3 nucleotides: TGTGCCAGCAGTTCCGGGACAGGGGGCTCTTCACCCCTCCACTTT.

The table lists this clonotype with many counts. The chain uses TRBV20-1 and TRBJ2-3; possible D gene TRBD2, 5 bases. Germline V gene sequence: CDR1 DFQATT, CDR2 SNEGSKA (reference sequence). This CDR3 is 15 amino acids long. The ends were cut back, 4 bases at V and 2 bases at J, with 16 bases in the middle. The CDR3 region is CSATKLGRDTDTQYF. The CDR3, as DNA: TGCAGTGCTACAAAACTAGGGAGAGACACAGATACGCAGTATTTT.

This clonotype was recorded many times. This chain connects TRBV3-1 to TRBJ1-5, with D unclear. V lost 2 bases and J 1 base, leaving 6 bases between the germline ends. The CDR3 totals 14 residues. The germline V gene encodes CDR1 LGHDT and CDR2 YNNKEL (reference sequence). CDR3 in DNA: TGTGCCAGCAGCCAACACTTAAGCAATCAGCCCCAGCATTTT. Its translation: CASSQHLSNQPQHF.

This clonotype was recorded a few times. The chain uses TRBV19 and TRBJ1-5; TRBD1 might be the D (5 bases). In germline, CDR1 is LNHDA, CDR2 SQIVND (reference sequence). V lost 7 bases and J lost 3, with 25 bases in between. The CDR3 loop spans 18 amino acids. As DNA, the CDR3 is TGTGCCAGTACCCCGGACGCAACGTGGGGGATACTCAATCAGCCCCAGCATTTT. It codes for CASTPDATWGILNQPQHF.

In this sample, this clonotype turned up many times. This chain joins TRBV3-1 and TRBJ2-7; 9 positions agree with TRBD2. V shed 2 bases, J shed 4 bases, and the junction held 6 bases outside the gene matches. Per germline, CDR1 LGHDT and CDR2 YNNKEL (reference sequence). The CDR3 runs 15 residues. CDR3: CASSQSSGRVYEQYF. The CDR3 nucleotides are TGTGCCAGCAGCCAAAGTAGCGGGAGAGTATACGAGCAGTACTTC.

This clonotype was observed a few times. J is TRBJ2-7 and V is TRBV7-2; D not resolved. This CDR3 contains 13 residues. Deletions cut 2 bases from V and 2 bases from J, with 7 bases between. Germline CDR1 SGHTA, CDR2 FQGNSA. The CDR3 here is CASSLRHPYEQYF. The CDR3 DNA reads TGTGCCAGCAGCTTAAGACACCCCTACGAGCAGTACTTC.

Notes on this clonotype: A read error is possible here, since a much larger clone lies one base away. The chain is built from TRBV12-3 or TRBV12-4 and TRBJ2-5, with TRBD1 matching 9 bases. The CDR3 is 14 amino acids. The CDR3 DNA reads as TGTGTCAGCAGTTCGGACAGGGGCGGAGAGACCCAGTACTTC. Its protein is CVSSSDRGGETQYF.

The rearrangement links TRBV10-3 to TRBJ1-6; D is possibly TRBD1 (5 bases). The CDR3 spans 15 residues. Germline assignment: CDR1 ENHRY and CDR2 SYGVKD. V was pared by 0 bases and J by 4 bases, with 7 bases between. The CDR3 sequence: CAISESTGYNSPLHF. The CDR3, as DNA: TGTGCCATCAGTGAGTCTACAGGTTATAATTCACCCCTCCACTTT.

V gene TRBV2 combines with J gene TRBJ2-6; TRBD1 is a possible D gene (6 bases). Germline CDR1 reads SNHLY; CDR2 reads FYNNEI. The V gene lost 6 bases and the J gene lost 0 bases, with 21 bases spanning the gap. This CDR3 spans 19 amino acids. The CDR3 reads CASRMSSRQEYSGANVLTF. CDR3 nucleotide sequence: TGTGCCAGCAGGATGAGTTCGAGACAGGAGTACTCTGGGGCCAACGTCCTGACTTTC.

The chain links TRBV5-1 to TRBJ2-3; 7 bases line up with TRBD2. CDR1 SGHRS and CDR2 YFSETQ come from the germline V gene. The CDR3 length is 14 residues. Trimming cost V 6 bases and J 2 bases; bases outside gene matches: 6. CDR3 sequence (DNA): TGCGCCAGCAAGTTGAGCGGGATCACAGATACGCAGTATTTT. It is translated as CASKLSGITDTQYF. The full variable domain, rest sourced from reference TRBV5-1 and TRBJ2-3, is KAGVTQTPRYLIKTRGQQVTLSCSPISGHRSVSWYQQTPGQGLQFLFEYFSETQRNKGNFPGRFSGRQFSNSRSEMNVSTLELGDSALYLCASKLSGITDTQYFGPGTRLTVL.

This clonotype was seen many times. The CDR3 protein is CASSLVSGGETQYF. In DNA form, the CDR3 reads TGTGCCAGCAGCTTAGTGTCAGGCGGAGAGACCCAGTACTTC. This chain uses TRBV5-5 with TRBJ2-5; D is ambiguous. The CDR3 contains 14 residues. Trimming stripped 2 bases from V and 4 bases from J, with 12 bases between. Germline assignment: CDR1 SGHKS and CDR2 YYEKEE (reference sequence).

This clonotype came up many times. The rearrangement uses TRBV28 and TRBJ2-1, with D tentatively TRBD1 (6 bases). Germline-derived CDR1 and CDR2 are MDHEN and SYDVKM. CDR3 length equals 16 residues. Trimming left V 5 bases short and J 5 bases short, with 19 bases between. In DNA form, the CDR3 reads TGTGCCAGCAGTCCCATAGATCGGACAGCGAACAATGAGCAGTTCTTC. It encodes CASSPIDRTANNEQFF.